Sequencing of this T cell receptor beta chain was carried out in a study of T cells in narcolepsy. Study context: Patients with NT1 or NT2 and healthy control donors were enrolled.

Method: immunoSEQ multiplex PCR; TCRdb's copy keeps in-frame clones and lacks some. This sample has about 32,000 clones, with roughly three quarters found just once. The sequenced sample was memory (CD45RA-) CD4+ T cells from blood. This TCR derives from a human donor in good health.

The CDR3 loop is CASRDSRFGTEAFF. In DNA form, the CDR3 reads TGTGCCAGTCGGGACAGTCGATTTGGCACTGAAGCTTTCTTT. The chain combines TRBV6-6 with TRBJ1-1, with 7 bases fitting TRBD1. This CDR3 contains 14 residues. Trimming cost V 9 bases and J 4 bases; bases outside gene matches: 11. Germline assignment: CDR1 MNHNY and CDR2 SVGAGI (reference sequence).